These 21 T cell receptor beta chains were all obtained from the same sample, sequenced in a study of shared clonotypes between healthy human individuals. Using immunoSEQ multiplex PCR, the repertoire was profiled, and TCRdb retains in-frame clones only, with some absent. This sample has about 2 million clones, with about 95% found just once. The naive CD8 population came from CD45RO-negative cells selected for CCR7, without terminally differentiated effector memory CD45RA+ cells. Material for sequencing was naive CD8+ T cells sorted from blood. All receptors come from a man aged 18-30 years in good health.

V gene TRBV30 combines with J gene TRBJ2-2, with D possibly matching TRBD1 (6 bases). Germline lookup yields CDR1 GTSNPN and CDR2 SVGIG (reference sequence). Trimming left V 6 bases short and J 2 bases short, with 10 bases between. The CDR3 loop spans 13 amino acids. CDR3: CACTGQNTGELFF. The CDR3 nucleotides are TGTGCCTGCACGGGACAAAACACCGGGGAGCTGTTTTTT.

The V call is TRBV4-1, the J call TRBJ2-3, with 12 bases aligning to TRBD2. The CDR3 extends over 21 amino acids. CDR1 and CDR2 (germline): MGHRA, YSYEKL. The trim removed 1 base at V and 0 bases at J, leaving 14 bases unmatched. CDR3 sequence reads: CASSQGGGGLAGHDSTDTQYF. The DNA of the CDR3 is TGCGCCAGCAGCCAAGGTGGGGGGGGACTAGCGGGTCACGATAGCACAGATACGCAGTATTTT.

The J gene is TRBJ2-7, the V gene TRBV6-5; 14 positions match TRBD2. CDR1 is MNHEY, CDR2 SVGAGI, per germline. The junction had 3 bases not matched to a gene; V was cut back by 5 bases and J by 3 bases. The CDR3 contains 15 residues. CDR3 residues: CASSMGLAGVYEQYF. DNA of the CDR3: TGTGCCAGCAGTATGGGACTAGCGGGAGTCTACGAGCAGTACTTC.

V and J are TRBV7-9 and TRBJ2-2, with D uncertain. Germline V CDR1 and CDR2: SEHNR, FQNEAQ (reference sequence). This CDR3 is 13 amino acids long. V was pared by 0 bases and J by 4 bases, with 3 bases between. The CDR3 DNA follows: TGTGCCAGCAGCTTAGCGCTCACCGGGGAGCTGTTTTTT. Its translation is CASSLALTGELFF.

CDR3 sequence (DNA): TGTGCCAGCAGCTTTACGTTCGGGGAAGACGGGGCCAACGTCCTGACTTTC. It translates to CASSFTFGEDGANVLTF. This sequence joins TRBV7-9 and TRBJ2-6, with a possible D match to TRBD2 (5 bases). The V gene lost 3 bases and the J gene lost 4 bases, with 16 bases spanning the gap. The CDR3 sequence is 17 residues long. CDR1 is SEHNR, CDR2 FQNEAQ, per germline (reference sequence).

The gene calls are TRBV29-1 and TRBJ2-1, with TRBD2 identical over 7 bases. J gave up 8 bases and V 8 bases, and 15 bases lay outside the gene matches. Germline V CDR1 and CDR2: SQVTM, ANQGSEA. The CDR3 runs 14 residues. CDR3 protein: CSTRRAGAGYEQFF. CDR3 coding DNA: TGCAGCACCCGTCGGGCGGGAGCGGGGTATGAGCAGTTCTTC.

This rearrangement joins TRBV10-3 to TRBJ1-5, with TRBD1 as a possible D gene (5 bases). The CDR3 is 16 amino acids. Trimming removed 0 bases at V and 4 bases at J, with 13 bases between. CDR1 and CDR2 from the germline V gene are ENHRY and SYGVKD. The CDR3 protein is CAISESGDSLNQPQHF. The CDR3 nucleotides read TGTGCCATCAGTGAGTCGGGTGACAGCCTAAATCAGCCCCAGCATTTT.

V gene TRBV2 combines with J gene TRBJ2-5; maybe TRBD1 (5 bases). CDR1 and CDR2 (germline): SNHLY, FYNNEI. CDR3 length: 14 amino acids. The ends were cut back, 1 base at V and 0 bases at J, with 6 bases in the middle. CDR3 coding DNA: TGTGCCAGCAGTGAAGGACAGAACCAAGAGACCCAGTACTTC. Amino acid sequence: CASSEGQNQETQYF.

This clone was seen once. This rearrangement joins TRBV6-5 to TRBJ1-1; D call uncertain. This CDR3 spans 13 amino acids. V lost 10 bases and J lost 0, with 12 bases in between. Germline V gene sequence: CDR1 MNHEY, CDR2 SVGAGI. CDR3 nucleotide sequence: TGTGCCACTACGGACGGAATGAACACTGAAGCTTTCTTT. It is translated as CATTDGMNTEAFF.

The rearrangement links TRBV27 to TRBJ2-2; D gene unclear. Germline values: CDR1 MNHEY, CDR2 SMNVEV (reference sequence). Trimming removed 4 bases from V and 4 bases from J, with 4 bases in between. CDR3 length: 12 residues. In DNA form, the CDR3 reads TGTGCCAGCAGTTCCGTCACCGGGGAGCTGTTTTTT. It yields the protein CASSSVTGELFF.

This clone was detected once. The genes are TRBV7-9 and TRBJ1-4; 7 nucleotides align to TRBD1. CDR3 length equals 17 residues. CDR1 and CDR2 (germline): SEHNR, FQNEAQ (reference sequence). The V gene end was trimmed by 4 bases and the J gene end by 6 bases; junction bases not matched to a gene: 14. CDR3: CASSSEGSRGSHEKLFF. The CDR3 coding sequence is TGTGCCAGCAGCTCAGAGGGGAGCAGGGGGAGTCATGAAAAACTGTTTTTT.

In the case of this clone: Other DNA sequences in the same sample also yield this CDR3. The V gene is TRBV4-3, the J gene TRBJ2-7; the D is unclear. The germline V gene has CDR1 LGHNA and CDR2 YSLEER. The CDR3 has 13 amino acids. V was shortened by 0 bases and J by 4 bases, with 7 bases between the two germline ends. The CDR3 region has the DNA TGCGCCAGCAGCCAAGACCGACCGTACGAGCAGTACTTC. Residues: CASSQDRPYEQYF.

The genes are TRBV27 and TRBJ2-2; 8 bases line up with TRBD1. Trimming at V came to 5 bases and at J to 6 bases, leaving 8 bases not matched to a gene. Germline loops: CDR1 MNHEY, CDR2 SMNVEV (reference sequence). The CDR3 runs to 15 residues. The CDR3 DNA reads TGTGCCAGCAGTCCGGGACAGGTTTTGGCCGGGGAGCTGTTTTTT. It codes for CASSPGQVLAGELFF.

This chain joins TRBV6-5 and TRBJ2-2; a weak D match, TRBD2 (6 bases). V lost 0 bases and J lost 2, with 10 bases in between. CDR3 length: 16 amino acids. The germline CDR1 and CDR2 sequences are MNHEY and SVGAGI. The CDR3 DNA reads as TGTGCCAGCAGTTACTCGGAACTAGCTAACACCGGGGAGCTGTTTTTT. It encodes CASSYSELANTGELFF.

The chain employs TRBV6-4 and TRBJ2-1, with D possibly TRBD2 on 6 matching bases. Trimming removed 3 bases at V and 2 bases at J, with 11 bases between. CDR1 and CDR2 (germline): MRHNA, SNTAGT. There are 15 residues in the CDR3. CDR3 nucleotide sequence: TGTGCCAGCAGTGAGATAGCGGCCGCCTACAATGAGCAGTTCTTC. Translating it yields CASSEIAAAYNEQFF.

This sequence joins TRBV19 and TRBJ2-7; 8 nucleotides match TRBD2. This CDR3 region has 15 residues. V shed 6 bases, J shed 0 bases, and the junction held 7 bases outside the gene matches. The germline V gene has CDR1 LNHDA and CDR2 SQIVND (reference sequence). CDR3 bases: TGTGCCAGTAGCGAAATAGCGGGGCTCTCCTACGAGCAGTACTTC. Protein product: CASSEIAGLSYEQYF.

The chain joins TRBV7-9 to TRBJ1-2; the match to TRBD1 covers 10 bases. The CDR3 totals 15 residues. Germline V gives CDR1 SEHNR, CDR2 FQNEAQ (reference sequence). The V and J ends lost 5 bases and 8 bases, in that order; junction bases with no gene match: 11. CDR3 coding DNA: TGTGCCAGCAGCCCCCCCGGGGGACAGGGGTACGGCTACACCTTC. This sequence encodes CASSPPGGQGYGYTF.

The chain uses TRBV28 and TRBJ1-3, with D uncertain. Trimming removed 5 bases from V and 3 bases from J, with 17 bases in between. Germline V gene data show CDR1 as MDHEN and CDR2 as SYDVKM. This CDR3 comprises 16 residues. CDR3 coding DNA: TGTGCCAGCAGTCCACTGATTGAACCAGGTGGAAACACCATATATTTT. Translation gives CASSPLIEPGGNTIYF. Complete variable domain (other parts from reference TRBV28 and TRBJ1-3): DVKVTQSSRYLVKRTGEKVFLECVQDMDHENMFWYRQDPGLGLRLIYFSYDVKMKEKGDIPEGYSVSREKKERFSLILESASTNQTSMYLCASSPLIEPGGNTIYFGEGSWLTVV.

V is TRBV7-6 and J is TRBJ2-1, with a tentative D call TRBD2 (5 bases). The CDR3 spans 12 residues. V lost 6 bases and J 8 bases, leaving 11 bases between the germline ends. The germline CDR1 and CDR2 sequences are SGHVS and FNYEAQ. CDR3 bases: TGTGCCAGCAGGTCCGAGGAGGATGAGCAGTTCTTC. It yields the protein CASRSEEDEQFF.

Points on this clone: The sample carries other DNA sequences with the same CDR3. The J gene is TRBJ2-7, the V gene TRBV27; 8 positions match TRBD2. This CDR3 spans 14 amino acids. Germline loops: CDR1 MNHEY, CDR2 SMNVEV (reference sequence). V was clipped by 6 bases and J by 2 bases; unmatched bases: 6. DNA for the CDR3: TGTGCCAGCAGCCCCCGGGGGGGTACCTACGAGCAGTACTTC. It yields the protein CASSPRGGTYEQYF.

The V gene is TRBV9, the J gene TRBJ2-2, with TRBD1 as a possible D gene (5 bases). The length of the CDR3 is 16 residues. CDR1 is SGDLS and CDR2 is YYNGEE in the germline V gene. V lost 0 bases and J lost 0, with 9 bases in between. Here the CDR3 reads CASSVELGANTGELFF. For the CDR3, the DNA is TGTGCCAGCAGCGTAGAGTTAGGGGCGAACACCGGGGAGCTGTTTTTT.